This T cell receptor beta chain was recorded in a study of radiotherapy plus CTLA-4 blockade in lung cancer. The germline gives CDR1 MDHEN, CDR2 SYDVKM. The CDR3 is made up of 14 amino acids. V lost 2 bases and J lost 2; bases outside the gene matches: 0. Sequencing was performed with immunoSEQ multiplex PCR; in TCRdb, only in-frame clones are kept and a portion is missing. The repertoire holds about 68,000 clones, with less than 80% as singletons. The specimen comprised peripheral blood, sampled from a patient treated with radiotherapy plus ipilimumab. The receptor was derived from a human donor with non-small cell lung cancer who had a complete response to radiotherapy plus ipilimumab. The rearrangement joins TRBV28 to TRBJ1-3; TRBD1 aligns across 7 bases. The CDR3 is CASSLQGAGNTIYF. As DNA, the CDR3 is TGTGCCAGCAGTTTACAGGGGGCTGGAAACACCATATATTTT.